The 17 T cell receptor beta chains listed next were all sequenced from one sample in a study of T cells in Graves' hyperthyroidism and ophthalmopathy. What was amplified from RNA transcripts were TCR beta CDR3 regions. The HTBI primer set was used in a first-round RT-PCR of the TCR CDR3. TCRdb re-called the multiplex PCR reads with MiXCR, one entry per CDR3 protein. The repertoire consists of more than 300,000 distinct CDR3 sequences, with 17% occurring once and the leading ten covering around a third. The sequenced sample was blood. The receptors were sampled from a woman aged 25 to 39 with Graves' hyperthyroidism that later progressed to Graves' ophthalmopathy.

J is TRBJ2-1 and V is TRBV20-1; perhaps TRBD1 as D (6 bases). Deletions cut 3 bases from V and 6 bases from J, with 18 bases between. There are 15 residues in the CDR3. In germline, CDR1 is DFQATT, CDR2 SNEGSKA (reference sequence). The CDR3 loop reads CSASNRANPLNEQFF. CDR3 sequence (DNA): TGCAGTGCTAGCAACAGGGCTAACCCACTCAATGAGCAGTTCTTC.

The chain couples TRBV11-1 to TRBJ2-7; D unclear. Germline V gene data show CDR1 as SGHAT and CDR2 as FQDESV (reference sequence). This CDR3 is 14 amino acids long. The germline V and J ends were trimmed by 3 bases and 0 bases, with 9 bases remaining between them. CDR3: CASSFRASSYEQYF. For the CDR3, the DNA is TGTGCCAGCAGCTTCCGGGCTAGCTCCTACGAGCAGTACTTC.

The table lists this clonotype with many counts. J is TRBJ2-2 and V is TRBV11-1, with D maybe TRBD1 (6 bases). V lost 2 bases, J lost 3 bases, and 13 bases lay in between. CDR1 SGHAT and CDR2 FQDESV come from the germline V gene (reference sequence). The CDR3 is 16 residues long. In nucleotides, the CDR3 is TGTGCCAGCAGCTTATATCAGGGGTCGGACACCGGGGAGCTGTTTTTT. Protein: CASSLYQGSDTGELFF.

V and J are TRBV9 and TRBJ1-2; TRBD1 is a possible D gene (5 bases). Per the germline V gene, CDR1 is SGDLS and CDR2 is YYNGEE. The V and J ends lost 0 bases and 2 bases respectively, with 8 bases between them. This CDR3 spans 14 amino acids. CDR3 nucleotide sequence: TGTGCCAGCAGCGTAGCGGGGGTCAACTATGGCTACACCTTC. It encodes CASSVAGVNYGYTF. The full variable domain, completed using reference TRBV9 and TRBJ1-2, is DSGVTQTPKHLITATGQRVTLRCSPRSGDLSVYWYQQSLDQGLQFLIQYYNGEERAKGNILERFSAQQFPDLHSELNLSSLELGDSALYFCASSVAGVNYGYTFGSGTRLTVV.

This clonotype was recorded a few times. The rearrangement uses TRBV7-9 and TRBJ2-2; 8 nucleotides line up with TRBD1. The CDR3 contains 18 residues. CDR1 is SEHNR and CDR2 is FQNEAQ in the germline V gene (reference sequence). Trimming removed 0 bases from V and 3 bases from J; junction bases left unmatched: 9. This CDR3 is CASSLAPQGASYTGELFF. The CDR3 nucleotides are TGTGCCAGCAGCTTAGCGCCCCAGGGGGCGAGTTACACCGGGGAGCTGTTTTTT.

This clonotype occurred many times. The genes are TRBV12-3 or TRBV12-4 and TRBJ2-3; the match to TRBD1 covers 9 bases. This CDR3 has 16 amino acids. Trimming took 6 bases from V and 4 from J; bases not matched to a gene: 11. CDR3: CASRPPTGGIPDTQYF. CDR3 in DNA: TGTGCCAGCAGACCCCCGACAGGGGGAATACCAGATACGCAGTATTTT.

This clonotype was observed at least ten times. This rearrangement joins TRBV5-1 to TRBJ2-1; 8 nucleotides line up with TRBD1. Looked up from germline, CDR1 is SGHRS and CDR2 is YFSETQ. This CDR3 is built from 16 residues. The J segment lost 3 bases and the V segment lost 4 bases, leaving 9 bases of the junction unmatched. The CDR3 loop reads CASSQDTGGDYNEQFF. CDR3 sequence (DNA): TGCGCCAGCAGCCAGGATACAGGGGGAGACTACAATGAGCAGTTCTTC.

Many counts were recorded for this clonotype. The chain uses TRBV2 and TRBJ2-7; 14 nucleotides match TRBD2. Germline loops: CDR1 SNHLY, CDR2 FYNNEI. V trimming: 4 bases; J trimming: 2 bases; junction bases outside the gene matches: 7. The CDR3 sequence is 17 residues long. This CDR3 is CASSGPGTSGGTYEQYF. CDR3 DNA sequence: TGTGCCAGCAGTGGTCCCGGGACTAGCGGGGGAACCTACGAGCAGTACTTC.

The rearrangement joins TRBV6-1 to TRBJ1-1; no definite D call. V was trimmed by 6 bases and J by 11 bases, leaving 25 bases between them. Germline V gene data show CDR1 as MNHNS and CDR2 as SASEGT. The length of the CDR3 is 15 residues. CDR3 sequence: CASSPYMGQQITAFF. The DNA of the CDR3 is TGTGCCAGCAGCCCCTATATGGGCCAACAGATTACGGCTTTCTTT.

This clonotype was counted at least ten times. The chain carries TRBV13 and TRBJ1-6; 8 bases fit TRBD1. This CDR3 has 14 residues. In germline, CDR1 is PRHDT, CDR2 FYEKMQ (reference sequence). The V segment lost 5 bases and the J segment 9 bases; nucleotides outside the gene matches: 6. The CDR3 here is CASSSTGGLSPLHF. The CDR3, as DNA: TGTGCCAGCAGCAGTACAGGGGGTCTTTCACCCCTCCACTTT.

This sequence joins TRBV5-1 and TRBJ2-7, with D possibly being TRBD2 (6 bases). The ends were cut back, 4 bases at V and 5 bases at J, with 16 bases in the middle. Germline CDR1 is SGHRS and CDR2 is YFSETQ. The CDR3 consists of 14 residues. The CDR3 nucleotides are TGCGCCAGCAGCCGCGGGGCCTATTTGGACGAGCAGTACTTC. Protein: CASSRGAYLDEQYF.

This clonotype was recorded many times. This chain uses TRBV11-2 with TRBJ1-4, with 9 bases matching TRBD1. The CDR3 is made up of 15 amino acids. V dropped 4 bases and J dropped 7; count of bases not matched to a gene: 7. CDR1 is SGHAT and CDR2 is FQNNGV in the germline V gene. CDR3 loop: CASSSGQGSGEKLFF. The CDR3 DNA is TGTGCCAGCAGCTCGGGACAGGGTTCGGGTGAAAAACTGTTTTTT. Together with reference TRBV11-2 and TRBJ1-4, the CDR3 gives the full variable domain: EAGVAQSPRYKIIEKRQSVAFWCNPISGHATLYWYQQILGQGPKLLIQFQNNGVVDDSQLPKDRFSAERLKGVDSTLKIQPAKLEDSAVYLCASSSGQGSGEKLFFGSGTQLSVL.

CDR3 in amino acids: CASSTTGTKNEKLFF. Here the CDR3 DNA reads TGTGCCAGTAGTACAACCGGGACCAAGAATGAAAAACTGTTTTTT. The gene calls are TRBV19 and TRBJ1-4, with TRBD1 as a possible D gene (5 bases). Germline-derived CDR1 and CDR2 are LNHDA and SQIVND (reference sequence). Trimming left V 4 bases short and J 5 bases short, with 14 bases between. The CDR3 loop spans 15 amino acids.

This clonotype occurred many times. The chain recombines TRBV28 with TRBJ2-5; a weak D match, TRBD1 (5 bases). Per the germline V gene, CDR1 is MDHEN and CDR2 is SYDVKM. There are 13 residues in the CDR3. Trimming stripped 8 bases from V and 9 bases from J, with 19 bases between. The CDR3 reads CASVSLVPGPQYF. The CDR3 DNA follows: TGTGCCAGCGTCAGTTTGGTCCCAGGGCCCCAGTACTTC.

Only a few counts were recorded for this clonotype. The chain uses TRBV24-1 and TRBJ2-7; D could derive from TRBD1 or TRBD2 (5 bases each). Trimming took off 9 bases at V and 0 bases at J, with 20 bases between the two ends. There are 16 residues in the CDR3. CDR1 and CDR2 (germline): KGHDR, SFDVKD. CDR3 nucleotides: TGTGCCACCGCGGCTGGGGGTATATCGAGCTCCTACGAGCAGTACTTC. Translation gives CATAAGGISSSYEQYF.

This rearrangement joins TRBV5-6 to TRBJ1-4; 8 bases are shared with TRBD1. CDR1 and CDR2 from the germline V gene are SGHDT and YYEEEE. With V trimmed by 0 bases and J by 4 bases, 5 bases remained unmatched. The CDR3 spans 16 residues. CDR3 amino acids: CASSLAGTGINEKLFF. The DNA for the CDR3 is TGTGCCAGCAGCTTGGCCGGGACAGGTATTAATGAAAAACTGTTTTTT.

This chain joins TRBV7-9 and TRBJ1-2; D is unclear. The CDR3 has 16 amino acids. Deletions cut 5 bases from V and 2 bases from J, with 18 bases between. CDR1 is SEHNR, CDR2 FQNEAQ, per germline (reference sequence). CDR3 DNA sequence: TGTGCCAGCAGCCATTCCTACTTGACGGTAAACTATGGCTACACCTTC. This gives the protein CASSHSYLTVNYGYTF. Complete variable domain (other parts from reference TRBV7-9 and TRBJ1-2): DTGVSQNPRHKITKRGQNVTFRCDPISEHNRLYWYRQTLGQGPEFLTYFQNEAQLEKSRLLSDRFSAERPKGSFSTLEIQRTEQGDSAMYLCASSHSYLTVNYGYTFGSGTRLTVV.